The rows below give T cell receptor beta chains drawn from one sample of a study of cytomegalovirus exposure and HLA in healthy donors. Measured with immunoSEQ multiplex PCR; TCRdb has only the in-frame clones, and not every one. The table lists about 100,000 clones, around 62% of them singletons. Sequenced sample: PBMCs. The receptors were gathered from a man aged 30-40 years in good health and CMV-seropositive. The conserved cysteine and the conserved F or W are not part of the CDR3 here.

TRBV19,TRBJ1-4,ASSIPYRVHHWSVGVNEKLF
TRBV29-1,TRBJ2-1,SGMRDEAQQF
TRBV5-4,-,ASRLQSSYEQY
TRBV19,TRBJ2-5,ASSMTGHHQETQY
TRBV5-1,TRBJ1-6,ASSLDPGGMNSPLH
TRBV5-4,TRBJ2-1,ASSLGLADNEQF
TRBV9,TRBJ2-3,ASSILAGSGDTQY
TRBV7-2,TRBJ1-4,ASSPYRAHATNEKLF
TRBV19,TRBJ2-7,ASSRGTGPNEQY
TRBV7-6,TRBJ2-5,ASSLAWAGVLGETQY